This TCR beta chain was captured by sequencing in a study of Ad26.COV2.S vaccination and SARS-CoV-2 variants. Study overall: Into the muscle, Ad26.COV2.S was dosed once or twice, 56 days apart.

The protocol was immunoSEQ multiplex PCR, while the TCRdb copy is restricted to in-frame clones and leaves out a portion. The sample consists of over 400,000 clones, 92% of them appearing once. Regarding treatment: around 19 received Ad26.COV2.S at low or high dose, single or two shots; five or six received placebo; per-sample allocation not given. Sampling was done on day 63 after the first vaccine or placebo injection. CDR1 is SGDLS and CDR2 is YYNGEE in the germline V gene. V lost 3 bases and J lost 3; bases outside the gene matches: 5. The CDR3 runs 15 residues. As to this clone: Its antigen is not identified.

Findings of the study overall: Non-spike TCR breadth showed similarity between vaccine and placebo recipients. It was vaccine recipients, not placebo recipients, who had the higher spike-specific TCR breadth.

This sequence originates from a person aged 18-65 years who received the Ad26.COV2.S COVID-19 vaccine or a placebo. The input for sequencing was peripheral blood, taken in a trial of Ad26.COV2.S vaccine versus placebo. The chain couples TRBV9 to TRBJ2-5; 10 nucleotides match TRBD2. The CDR3: CASSASGGAKETQYF. The CDR3 coding sequence is TGTGCCAGCAGCGCAAGCGGGGGGGCCAAAGAGACCCAGTACTTC.